This entry lists 11 T cell receptor beta chains sequenced from one sample in a study of Graves' ophthalmopathy and Graves' hyperthyroidism. The authors amplified TCR beta CDR3 regions from RNA transcripts. Amplification began with first-round RT-PCR using HTBI primers, then second-round multiplex PCR was performed. TCRdb reanalysed the multiplex PCR reads using MiXCR and keeps one entry per CDR3 protein. This sample has 600,000 to 950,000 distinct CDR3 sequences; 40% occur once, and the top ten carry less than 55%. Source material: peripheral blood. These TCRs come from an adult man with Graves' ophthalmopathy.

The table lists this clonotype with many counts. The chain links TRBV7-9 to TRBJ1-2; 8 nucleotides match TRBD1. Trimming cost V 5 bases and J 9 bases; bases outside gene matches: 5. The V gene's germline CDR1 is SEHNR and CDR2 FQNEAQ (reference sequence). This CDR3 is 12 amino acids long. The CDR3 reads CASSMDRARYTF. CDR3 nucleotides: TGTGCCAGCAGCATGGACAGGGCTCGCTACACCTTC.

This chain uses TRBV2 with TRBJ2-7; 7 bases map to TRBD1. Germline CDR1 reads SNHLY; CDR2 reads FYNNEI. V dropped 7 bases and J dropped 5; count of bases not matched to a gene: 11. The CDR3 consists of 14 residues. CDR3 bases: TGTGCCAGCAAGACAGGGTCTACTTTCGACGAGCAGTACTTC. Translating it yields CASKTGSTFDEQYF.

This clonotype was counted only a few times. The chain recombines TRBV29-1 with TRBJ2-2; the match to TRBD1 covers 8 bases. Trimming took 0 bases from V and 5 from J; bases not matched to a gene: 11. The length of the CDR3 is 17 residues. Germline V CDR1 and CDR2: SQVTM, ANQGSEA. CDR3 sequence (DNA): TGCAGCGTTGAAGATCTCGACCAGGGGGCACGAACCGGGGAGCTGTTTTTT. As protein: CSVEDLDQGARTGELFF.

In this sample, this clonotype turned up a few times. This chain links TRBV2 with TRBJ1-2, with D maybe TRBD1 (6 bases). Looked up from germline, CDR1 is SNHLY and CDR2 is FYNNEI. This CDR3 contains 15 residues. V lost 0 bases and J lost 4, with 12 bases in between. CDR3 sequence (DNA): TGTGCCAGCAGTGAAGCGCTGGGAGGGGGCTATGGCTACACCTTC. Encoded protein: CASSEALGGGYGYTF.

A word on this clonotype: The junction and the germline gene differ at one end; a read error may be behind it. The chain combines TRBV29-1 with TRBJ2-6, with D perhaps TRBD2 (5 bases). The V gene's germline CDR1 is SQVTM and CDR2 ANQGSEA. This CDR3 region has 10 residues. The CDR3 loop is CSVAVSVRTF. The CDR3 DNA reads TGCAGCGTTGCGGTTAGCGTCCGGACTTTC.

This clonotype was picked up many times. The chain couples TRBV29-1 to TRBJ2-7; TRBD1 aligns across 8 bases. Germline V gene sequence: CDR1 SQVTM, CDR2 ANQGSEA. Trimming at V came to 3 bases and at J to 5 bases, leaving 9 bases not matched to a gene. This CDR3 region has 14 residues. The CDR3 here is CSVEDPGGQDEQYF. In nucleotides, the CDR3 is TGCAGCGTTGAGGACCCAGGGGGCCAGGACGAGCAGTACTTC.

This clonotype is a singleton in its sample. A clone one base away is much larger, so this may be a read error. This CDR3 is CVSSDDWTEAFF. The CDR3 DNA reads TGTGTCAGCAGCGACGATTGGACTGAAGCTTTCTTT. The chain links TRBV2 to TRBJ1-1; no clear D gene. Germline-derived CDR1 and CDR2 are SNHLY and FYNNEI. The CDR3 contains 12 residues.

The V call is TRBV25-1, the J call TRBJ2-2; maybe TRBD2 (5 bases). The CDR3 extends over 16 amino acids. Germline CDR1 MGHDK, CDR2 SYGVNS. Trimming removed 5 bases from V and 2 bases from J, with 15 bases in between. The CDR3 is CASSLTRAANTGELFF. DNA for the CDR3: TGTGCCAGCAGTTTAACGCGGGCGGCTAACACCGGGGAGCTGTTTTTT.

The chain employs TRBV9 and TRBJ2-7; TRBD1 is a possible D gene (6 bases). Per the germline V gene, CDR1 is SGDLS and CDR2 is YYNGEE. Trimming pared 5 bases from V and 6 bases from J, leaving 33 bases between. This CDR3 is built from 19 residues. The CDR3, as DNA: TGTGCCAGCAGTTACTCGCAGGGGAATCAGGGTAAGAGTCACCGCGAGCAGTACTTC. Translated: CASSYSQGNQGKSHREQYF.

The rearrangement links TRBV2 to TRBJ1-2; the D gene is possibly TRBD1 (5 bases). V lost 4 bases, J lost 9 bases, and 18 bases lay in between. CDR1 is SNHLY and CDR2 is FYNNEI in the germline V gene. This CDR3 has 14 residues. Here the CDR3 reads CASSVGDSPLRYTF. DNA of the CDR3: TGTGCCAGCAGTGTTGGGGACTCTCCGCTCCGCTACACCTTC.

V usage is TRBV15 and J usage is TRBJ2-7; 8 nucleotides agree with TRBD2. Per the germline V gene, CDR1 is LNHNV and CDR2 is YYDKDF (reference sequence). Trimming took 10 bases from V and 7 from J; bases not matched to a gene: 18. This CDR3 is built from 15 residues. CDR3 DNA: TGTGCCAGCAGTTTCCCCAGCGGGGGATCTCTGGAGCAGTACTTC. Translated, it gives CASSFPSGGSLEQYF.